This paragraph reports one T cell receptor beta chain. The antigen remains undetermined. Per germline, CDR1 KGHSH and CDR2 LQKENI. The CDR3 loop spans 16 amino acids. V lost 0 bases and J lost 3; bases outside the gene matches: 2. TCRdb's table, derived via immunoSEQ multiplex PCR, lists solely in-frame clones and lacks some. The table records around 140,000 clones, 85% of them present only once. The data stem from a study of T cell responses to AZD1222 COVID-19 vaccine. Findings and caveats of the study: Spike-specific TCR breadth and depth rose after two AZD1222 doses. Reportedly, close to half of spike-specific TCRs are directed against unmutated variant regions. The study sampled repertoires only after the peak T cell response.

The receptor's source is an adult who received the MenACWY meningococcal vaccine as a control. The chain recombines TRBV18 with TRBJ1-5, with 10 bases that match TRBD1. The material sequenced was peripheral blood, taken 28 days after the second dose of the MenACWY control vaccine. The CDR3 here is CASSPPGQGHNQPQHF. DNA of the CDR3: TGTGCCAGCTCACCACCGGGACAGGGGCACAATCAGCCCCAGCATTTT.